Presented here are 24 T cell receptor beta chains from one specimen sequenced in a study of blood T cell repertoires in COVID-19. Generated by immunoSEQ multiplex PCR, the TCRdb table keeps only in-frame clones and is missing some. The sample shows 200,000 to 300,000 clones, 88% of them seen only once. Specimen: peripheral blood. The origin of the receptors is a man of 80 years or more with acute or convalescent COVID-19.

The genes are TRBV5-1 and TRBJ2-3; 8 bases match TRBD2. This CDR3 has 15 amino acids. V lost 4 bases to trimming and J lost 0 bases; unmatched junction nucleotides: 4. The germline V gene has CDR1 SGHRS and CDR2 YFSETQ. Here the CDR3 reads CASSRASGSTDTQYF. The CDR3, as DNA: TGCGCCAGCAGCCGGGCTAGCGGGAGCACAGATACGCAGTATTTT.

In its sample, this clone was seen once. The CDR3 is CASSYNRETQYF. CDR3 coding DNA: TGTGCCAGCAGTTATAATCGAGAGACCCAGTACTTC. The chain couples TRBV2 to TRBJ2-5; no definite D call. V was clipped by 5 bases and J by 4 bases, with 8 bases between them. Germline CDR1 SNHLY, CDR2 FYNNEI. The CDR3 extends over 12 amino acids. The whole variable domain, filled in from reference TRBV2 and TRBJ2-5, reads EPEVTQTPSHQVTQMGQEVILRCVPISNHLYFYWYRQILGQKVEFLVSFYNNEISEKSEIFDDQFSVERPDGSNFTLKIRSTKLEDSAMYFCASSYNRETQYFGPGTRLLVL.

This chain connects TRBV6-5 to TRBJ1-1; maybe TRBD1 (6 bases). This CDR3 is 13 amino acids long. Between the trimmed V and J ends, which lost 9 bases and 0 bases, there was a span of 11 bases. Germline assignment: CDR1 MNHEY and CDR2 SVGAGI. CDR3: CASGGALNTEAFF. The CDR3 coding sequence is TGTGCCAGTGGGGGGGCCTTGAACACTGAAGCTTTCTTT.

The chain couples TRBV12-3 or TRBV12-4 to TRBJ2-2; D is possibly TRBD1 (5 bases). Trimming took 5 bases from V and 5 from J, leaving 6 bases between them. This CDR3 is 12 amino acids long. CDR3 residues: CASSKGTGELFF. Written as DNA, the CDR3 is TGTGCCAGCAGTAAGGGGACCGGGGAGCTGTTTTTT.

This clone is a singleton in its sample. The chain couples TRBV6-1 to TRBJ2-7; TRBD1 might be the D (6 bases). The CDR3 contains 15 residues. V was shortened by 1 base and J by 1 base, with 11 bases between the two germline ends. The V gene's germline CDR1 is MNHNS and CDR2 SASEGT. The CDR3 DNA is TGTGCCAGCAGTGAAGAGACAGGTTATTCCTACGAGCAGTACTTC. As protein: CASSEETGYSYEQYF.

This clone has only a few counts. The CDR3: CASSDRRDNSPLHF. DNA for the CDR3: TGTGCCAGCAGTGACAGGAGGGATAATTCACCCCTCCACTTT. The chain recombines TRBV6-4 with TRBJ1-6; D is unclear. The germline gives CDR1 MRHNA, CDR2 SNTAGT. The CDR3 spans 14 residues. V was cut by 2 bases and J by 5 bases, with 7 bases left in between.

The chain joins TRBV7-2 to TRBJ2-1; a possible D gene is TRBD1 (5 bases). Trimming removed 5 bases at V and 7 bases at J, with 21 bases between. This CDR3 is built from 16 residues. Germline-derived CDR1 and CDR2 are SGHTA and FQGNSA. This chain's CDR3 is CASSLWAQGLGNEQFF. The DNA for the CDR3 is TGTGCCAGCAGCCTCTGGGCCCAGGGATTGGGGAATGAGCAGTTCTTC.

The gene calls are TRBV5-6 and TRBJ1-5; D perhaps matches TRBD1 (6 bases). The CDR3 is made up of 15 amino acids. The ends were cut back, 5 bases at V and 4 bases at J, with 16 bases in the middle. Germline assignment: CDR1 SGHDT and CDR2 YYEEEE. The CDR3 DNA is TGTGCCAGCAGTTTCAGGGGTCTTTGGAATCAGCCCCAGCATTTT. The encoded protein is CASSFRGLWNQPQHF.

This rearrangement joins TRBV3-1 (or the pseudogene TRBV3-2) to TRBJ1-2, with 7 bases lining up with TRBD1. Unmatched junction bases numbered 1, after V lost 4 bases and J lost 2 bases. The CDR3 has 13 amino acids. Looked up from germline, CDR1 is LGHDT and CDR2 is YNNKEL (reference sequence). The CDR3 DNA sequence: TGTGCCAGCAGCCCGGGACAGAACTATGGCTACACCTTC. Translated: CASSPGQNYGYTF.

The chain recombines TRBV6-5 with TRBJ1-2; 9 positions agree with TRBD1. In germline, CDR1 is MNHEY, CDR2 SVGAGI. The ends lost 8 bases at V and 3 bases at J; junction bases unmatched: 4. The length of the CDR3 is 13 residues. CDR3 DNA: TGTGCCAGCGGGGACAGGGTGGACTATGGCTACACCTTC. Its protein is CASGDRVDYGYTF.

This chain links TRBV24-1 with TRBJ1-2, with 8 bases that match TRBD1. V gave up 2 bases and J gave up 5 bases; unmatched junction bases: 3. Germline loops: CDR1 KGHDR, CDR2 SFDVKD. This CDR3 spans 14 amino acids. The CDR3 DNA is TGTGCCACCAGTGATTCGGACAGGGCGTATGGCTACACCTTC. It encodes CATSDSDRAYGYTF.

V gene TRBV9 combines with J gene TRBJ1-6; D is unclear. Germline CDR1 is SGDLS and CDR2 is YYNGEE. Trimming cost V 0 bases and J 10 bases, with 14 bases left between them. This CDR3 contains 15 residues. The CDR3 spells CASSVEVQPGSPLHF. The CDR3 bases are TGTGCCAGCAGCGTAGAGGTCCAACCAGGCTCACCCCTCCACTTT.

The rearrangement joins TRBV27 to TRBJ2-7; 7 bases match TRBD1. CDR3 length equals 16 residues. Trimming at V came to 4 bases and at J to 4 bases, leaving 13 bases not matched to a gene. Germline values: CDR1 MNHEY, CDR2 SMNVEV (reference sequence). The CDR3, as DNA: TGTGCCAGCAGTTCCTCCGTCCCCGGGACAGAATACGAGCAGTACTTC. This translates into CASSSSVPGTEYEQYF.

This clone was observed at least ten times. J is TRBJ1-6 and V is TRBV11-2; no clear D. Trimming left V 5 bases short and J 9 bases short, with 20 bases between. Germline-derived CDR1 and CDR2 are SGHAT and FQNNGV. This CDR3 is 16 amino acids long. The CDR3 DNA follows: TGTGCCAGCAGCCTATCACCCGGGTCTCTCGGTTCACCCCTCCACTTT. Translating gives CASSLSPGSLGSPLHF.

This chain uses TRBV7-3 with TRBJ2-1, with D perhaps matching TRBD1 (5 bases). The CDR3 runs to 13 residues. The germline V gene has CDR1 SGHTA and CDR2 FQGTGA. Trimming removed 5 bases from V and 7 bases from J, with 12 bases in between. DNA of the CDR3: TGTGCCAGCAGCGCAATCTCAGGGAATGAGCAGTTCTTC. This sequence encodes CASSAISGNEQFF.

The gene calls are TRBV21-1 and TRBJ1-4. TRBV21-1 is classified as a pseudogene. This CDR3 contains 17 residues. This CDR3 is CASSIHRSPGVSEKLFF. The CDR3 nucleotides read TGTGCCAGCAGCATACACCGATCCCCGGGGGTCAGTGAAAAACTGTTTTTT.

This chain connects TRBV24-1 to TRBJ2-1; perhaps TRBD2 as D (6 bases). Trimming pared 6 bases from V and 8 bases from J, leaving 22 bases between. Germline assignment: CDR1 KGHDR and CDR2 SFDVKD. The CDR3 totals 16 residues. The CDR3 region has the DNA TGTGCCACCAGTAGCACTGGACTATCTTACAGTGATGAGCAGTTCTTC. Residues: CATSSTGLSYSDEQFF.

This clone has a single count. V is TRBV6-5 and J is TRBJ1-1; 10 bases align to TRBD1. CDR3 length: 14 amino acids. From germline, CDR1 is MNHEY and CDR2 SVGAGI. V gave up 2 bases and J gave up 6 bases; unmatched junction bases: 3. The CDR3 DNA is TGTGCCAGCAGTTACGGGACAGGGGCTGCTGAAGCTTTCTTT. Residues: CASSYGTGAAEAFF.

The table lists this clone with a count of one. The gene calls are TRBV7-2 and TRBJ2-7; 7 positions agree with TRBD2. The V and J ends lost 0 bases and 2 bases, in that order; junction bases with no gene match: 4. This CDR3 is built from 15 residues. Germline lookup yields CDR1 SGHTA and CDR2 FQGNSA. DNA for the CDR3: TGTGCCAGCAGCTTAGCAACGGCGGGGGCCTACGAGCAGTACTTC. Protein product: CASSLATAGAYEQYF. The whole variable domain, filled in from reference TRBV7-2 and TRBJ2-7, reads GAGVSQSPSNKVTEKGKDVELRCDPISGHTALYWYRQSLGQGLEFLIYFQGNSAPDKSGLPSDRFSAERTGGSVSTLTIQRTQQEDSAVYLCASSLATAGAYEQYFGPGTRLTVT.

The chain joins TRBV27 to TRBJ2-7; D is undetermined. Trimming pared 3 bases from V and 7 bases from J, leaving 4 bases between. Germline V CDR1 and CDR2: MNHEY, SMNVEV (reference sequence). CDR3 length equals 10 residues. CDR3 sequence (DNA): TGTGCCAGCAGTTTTCGGGAGCAGTACTTC. This codes for CASSFREQYF.

The rearrangement links TRBV19 to TRBJ1-1; 11 bases map to TRBD1. V lost 10 bases and J lost 7; bases outside the gene matches: 14. This CDR3 has 15 amino acids. Germline V gives CDR1 LNHDA, CDR2 SQIVND (reference sequence). The CDR3, as DNA: TGTGCCACCCGGACAGGGGGCGTTGGGTACCTTGAAGCTTTCTTT. This encodes CATRTGGVGYLEAFF.

The gene calls are TRBV4-1 and TRBJ2-1; D is perhaps TRBD2 (5 bases). Germline CDR1 and CDR2: MGHRA and YSYEKL. Trimming removed 4 bases at V and 0 bases at J, with 16 bases between. CDR3 length equals 17 residues. The DNA of the CDR3 is TGCGCCAGCAGCCCCCGTTTGGAGGCTAGCTCCTACAATGAGCAGTTCTTC. Its translation: CASSPRLEASSYNEQFF.

This chain joins TRBV6-2 or TRBV6-3 and TRBJ2-1, with TRBD2 identical over 8 bases. CDR1 MNHEY and CDR2 SVGEGT come from the germline V gene. The CDR3 has 14 amino acids. Trimming cost V 5 bases and J 0 bases; bases outside gene matches: 0. CDR3 sequence (DNA): TGTGCCAGCAGTAGCGGGAGCTCCTACAATGAGCAGTTCTTC. It translates to CASSSGSSYNEQFF.

The chain carries TRBV20-1 and TRBJ1-1; D gene uncertain. Trimming stripped 3 bases from V and 5 bases from J, with 7 bases between. The CDR3 extends over 11 amino acids. Germline V gene sequence: CDR1 DFQATT, CDR2 SNEGSKA (reference sequence). In DNA, the CDR3 is TGCAGTGCTAGGCTAAATACTGAAGCTTTCTTT. Translation: CSARLNTEAFF.